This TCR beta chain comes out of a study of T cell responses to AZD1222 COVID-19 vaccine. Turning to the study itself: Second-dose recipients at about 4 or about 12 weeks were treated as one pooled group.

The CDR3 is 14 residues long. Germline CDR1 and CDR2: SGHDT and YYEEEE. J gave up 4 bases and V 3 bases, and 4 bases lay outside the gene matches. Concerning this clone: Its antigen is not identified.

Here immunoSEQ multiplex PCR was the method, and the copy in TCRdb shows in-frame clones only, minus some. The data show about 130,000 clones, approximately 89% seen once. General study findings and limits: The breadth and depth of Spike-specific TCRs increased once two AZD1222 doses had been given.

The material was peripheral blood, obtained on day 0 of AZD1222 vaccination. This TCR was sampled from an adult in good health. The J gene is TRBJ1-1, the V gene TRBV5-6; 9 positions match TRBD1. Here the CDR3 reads CASSSGTGTTEAFF. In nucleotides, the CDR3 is TGTGCCAGCAGCTCGGGGACAGGGACCACTGAAGCTTTCTTT.